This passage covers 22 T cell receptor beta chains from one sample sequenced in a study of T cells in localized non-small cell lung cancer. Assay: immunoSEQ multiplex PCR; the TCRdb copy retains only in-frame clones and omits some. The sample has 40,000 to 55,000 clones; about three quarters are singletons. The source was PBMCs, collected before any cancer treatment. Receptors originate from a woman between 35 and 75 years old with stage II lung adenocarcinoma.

The CDR3 region has the DNA TGTGCCAGCAGCCCTATAGCGGATGAGCAGTTCTTC. Amino acid sequence: CASSPIADEQFF. This rearrangement joins TRBV9 to TRBJ2-1; D possibly corresponds to TRBD2 (6 bases). Looked up from germline, CDR1 is SGDLS and CDR2 is YYNGEE. With 4 bases removed from V and 8 bases from J, the gap between germline ends came to 10 bases. This CDR3 is 12 amino acids long.

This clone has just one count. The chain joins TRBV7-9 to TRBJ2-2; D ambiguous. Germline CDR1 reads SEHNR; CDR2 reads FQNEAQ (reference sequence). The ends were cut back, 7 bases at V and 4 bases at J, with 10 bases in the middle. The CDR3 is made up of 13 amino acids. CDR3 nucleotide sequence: TGTGCCAGCACCTCATGGGGCACCGGGGAGCTGTTTTTT. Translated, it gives CASTSWGTGELFF. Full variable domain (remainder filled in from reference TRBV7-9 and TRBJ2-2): DTGVSQNPRHKITKRGQNVTFRCDPISEHNRLYWYRQTLGQGPEFLTYFQNEAQLEKSRLLSDRFSAERPKGSFSTLEIQRTEQGDSAMYLCASTSWGTGELFFGEGSRLTVL.

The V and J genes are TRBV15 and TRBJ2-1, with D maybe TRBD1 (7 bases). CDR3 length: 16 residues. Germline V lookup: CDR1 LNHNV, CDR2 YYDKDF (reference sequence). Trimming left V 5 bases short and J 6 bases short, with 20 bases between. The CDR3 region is CATSGGDRLPVNEQFF. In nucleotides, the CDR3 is TGTGCCACCAGCGGCGGGGACAGACTTCCAGTCAATGAGCAGTTCTTC.

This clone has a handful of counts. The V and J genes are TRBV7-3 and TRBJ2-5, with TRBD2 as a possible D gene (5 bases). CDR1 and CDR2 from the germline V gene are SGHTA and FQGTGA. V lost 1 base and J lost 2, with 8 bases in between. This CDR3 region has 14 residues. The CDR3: CASSLNPGQETQYF. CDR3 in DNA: TGTGCCAGCAGCTTAAATCCGGGGCAAGAGACCCAGTACTTC.

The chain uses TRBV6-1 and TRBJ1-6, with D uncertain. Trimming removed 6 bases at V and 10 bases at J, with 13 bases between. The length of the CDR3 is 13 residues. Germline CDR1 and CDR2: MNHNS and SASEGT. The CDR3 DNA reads TGTGCCAGCAGGCCTCAGAGCGCGTCACCCCTCCACTTT. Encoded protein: CASRPQSASPLHF.

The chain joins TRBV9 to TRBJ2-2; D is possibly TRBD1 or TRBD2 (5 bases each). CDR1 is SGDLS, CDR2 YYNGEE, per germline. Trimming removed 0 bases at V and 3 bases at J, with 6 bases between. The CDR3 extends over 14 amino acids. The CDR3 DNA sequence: TGTGCCAGCAGCGTAGGAGGGGACACCGGGGAGCTGTTTTTT. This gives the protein CASSVGGDTGELFF.

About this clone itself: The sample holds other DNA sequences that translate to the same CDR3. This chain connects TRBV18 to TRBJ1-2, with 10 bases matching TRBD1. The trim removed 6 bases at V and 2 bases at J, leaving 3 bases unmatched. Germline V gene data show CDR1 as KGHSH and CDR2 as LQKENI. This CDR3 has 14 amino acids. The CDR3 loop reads CASSPGQGNYGYTF. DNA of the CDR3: TGTGCCAGCTCGCCGGGACAGGGGAACTATGGCTACACCTTC.

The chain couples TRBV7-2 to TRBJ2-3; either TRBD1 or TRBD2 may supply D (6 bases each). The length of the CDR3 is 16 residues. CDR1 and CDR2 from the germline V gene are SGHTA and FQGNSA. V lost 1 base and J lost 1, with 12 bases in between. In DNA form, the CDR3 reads TGTGCCAGCAGCTTAGATCCGGGGGCCGGCACAGATACGCAGTATTTT. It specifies CASSLDPGAGTDTQYF.

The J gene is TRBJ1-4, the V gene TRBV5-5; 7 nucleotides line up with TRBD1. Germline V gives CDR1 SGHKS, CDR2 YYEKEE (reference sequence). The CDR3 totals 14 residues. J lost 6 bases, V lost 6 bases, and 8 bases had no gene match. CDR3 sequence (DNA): TGTGCCAGCATTCCGACAGGGATGGATGAAAAACTGTTTTTT. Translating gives CASIPTGMDEKLFF.

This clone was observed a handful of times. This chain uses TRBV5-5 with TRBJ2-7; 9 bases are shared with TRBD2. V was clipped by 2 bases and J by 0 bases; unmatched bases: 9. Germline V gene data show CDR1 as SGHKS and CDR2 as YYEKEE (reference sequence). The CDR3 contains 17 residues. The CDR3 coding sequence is TGTGCCAGCAGCTTTCCTGGAAGCGGGGGGCACTCCTACGAGCAGTACTTC. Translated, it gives CASSFPGSGGHSYEQYF.

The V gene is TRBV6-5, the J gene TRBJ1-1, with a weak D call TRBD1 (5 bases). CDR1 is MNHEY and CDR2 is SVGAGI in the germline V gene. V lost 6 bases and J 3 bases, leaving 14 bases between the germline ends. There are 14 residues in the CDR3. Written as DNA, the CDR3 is TGTGCCAGCAGCTTCTTGGGGGGGGACACTGAAGCTTTCTTT. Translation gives CASSFLGGDTEAFF.

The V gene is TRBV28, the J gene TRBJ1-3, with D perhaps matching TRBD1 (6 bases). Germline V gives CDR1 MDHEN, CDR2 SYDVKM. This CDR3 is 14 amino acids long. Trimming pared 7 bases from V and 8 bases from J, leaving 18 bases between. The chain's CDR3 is CASIRQEMRDTIYF. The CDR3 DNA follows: TGTGCCAGCATCAGACAGGAGATGCGAGACACCATATATTTT.

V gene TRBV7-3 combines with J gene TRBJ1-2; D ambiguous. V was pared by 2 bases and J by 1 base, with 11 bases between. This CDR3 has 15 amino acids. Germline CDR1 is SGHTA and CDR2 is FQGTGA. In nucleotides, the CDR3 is TGTGCCAGCAGCTTAGGTCCAGGAGTTAACTATGGCTACACCTTC. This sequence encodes CASSLGPGVNYGYTF.

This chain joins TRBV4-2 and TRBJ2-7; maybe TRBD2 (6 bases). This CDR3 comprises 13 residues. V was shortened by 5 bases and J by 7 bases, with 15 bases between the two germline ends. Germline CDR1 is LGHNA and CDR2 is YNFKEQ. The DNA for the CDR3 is TGTGCCAGCAGCTTAATCCGAGGAGGGGAGCAGTACTTC. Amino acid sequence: CASSLIRGGEQYF.

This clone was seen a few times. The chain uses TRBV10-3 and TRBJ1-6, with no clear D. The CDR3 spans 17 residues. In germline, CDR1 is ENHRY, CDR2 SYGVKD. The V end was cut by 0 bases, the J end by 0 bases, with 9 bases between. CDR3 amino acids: CAISESVLSSYNSPLHF. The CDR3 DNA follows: TGTGCCATCAGTGAGTCGGTCCTTAGCTCCTATAATTCACCCCTCCACTTT.

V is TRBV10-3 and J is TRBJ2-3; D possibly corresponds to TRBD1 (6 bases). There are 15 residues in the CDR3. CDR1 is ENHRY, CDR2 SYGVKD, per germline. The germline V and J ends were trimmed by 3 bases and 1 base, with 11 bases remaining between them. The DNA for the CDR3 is TGTGCCATCAGTGAACCGAACAGGGGCACAGATACGCAGTATTTT. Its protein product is CAISEPNRGTDTQYF.

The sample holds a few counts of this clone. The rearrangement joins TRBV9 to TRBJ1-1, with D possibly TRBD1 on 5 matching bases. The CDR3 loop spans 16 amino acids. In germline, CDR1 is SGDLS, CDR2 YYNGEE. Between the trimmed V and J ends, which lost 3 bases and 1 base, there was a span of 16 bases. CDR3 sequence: CASSELLDGANTEAFF. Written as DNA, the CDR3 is TGTGCCAGCAGCGAATTATTGGACGGGGCGAACACTGAAGCTTTCTTT.

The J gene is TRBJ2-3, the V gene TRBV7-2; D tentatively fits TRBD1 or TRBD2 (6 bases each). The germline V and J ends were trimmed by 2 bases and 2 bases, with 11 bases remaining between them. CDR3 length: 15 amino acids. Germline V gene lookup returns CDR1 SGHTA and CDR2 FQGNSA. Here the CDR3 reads CASSLSGGHTDTQYF. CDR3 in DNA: TGTGCCAGCAGCTTATCCGGGGGCCACACAGATACGCAGTATTTT.

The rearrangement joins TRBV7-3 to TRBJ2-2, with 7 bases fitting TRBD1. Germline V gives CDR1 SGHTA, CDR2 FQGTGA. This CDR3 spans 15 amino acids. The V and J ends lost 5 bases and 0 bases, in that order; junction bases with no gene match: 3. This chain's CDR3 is CASSPGTANTGELFF. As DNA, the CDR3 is TGTGCCAGCAGCCCCGGGACAGCGAACACCGGGGAGCTGTTTTTT. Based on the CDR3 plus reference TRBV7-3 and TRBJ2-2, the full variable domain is GAGVSQTPSNKVTEKGKYVELRCDPISGHTALYWYRQSLGQGPEFLIYFQGTGAADDSGLPNDRFFAVRPEGSVSTLKIQRTERGDSAVYLCASSPGTANTGELFFGEGSRLTVL.

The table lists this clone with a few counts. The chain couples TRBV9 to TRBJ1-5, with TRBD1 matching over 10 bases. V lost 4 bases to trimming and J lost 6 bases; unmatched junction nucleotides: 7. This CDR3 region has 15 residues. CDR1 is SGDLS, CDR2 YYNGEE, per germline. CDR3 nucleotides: TGTGCCAGCAGCCCGGGACAGGGGTCGGCTCAGCCCCAGCATTTT. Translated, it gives CASSPGQGSAQPQHF.

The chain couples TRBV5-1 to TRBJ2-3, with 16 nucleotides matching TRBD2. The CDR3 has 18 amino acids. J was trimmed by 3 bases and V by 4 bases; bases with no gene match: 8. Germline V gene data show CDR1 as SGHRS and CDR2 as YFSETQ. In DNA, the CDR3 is TGCGCCAGCAGCCCTGGGACTAGCGGGGGGGCGAGAACAGATACGCAGTATTTT. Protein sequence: CASSPGTSGGARTDTQYF. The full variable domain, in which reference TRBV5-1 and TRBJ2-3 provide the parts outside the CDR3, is KAGVTQTPRYLIKTRGQQVTLSCSPISGHRSVSWYQQTPGQGLQFLFEYFSETQRNKGNFPGRFSGRQFSNSRSEMNVSTLELGDSALYLCASSPGTSGGARTDTQYFGPGTRLTVL.

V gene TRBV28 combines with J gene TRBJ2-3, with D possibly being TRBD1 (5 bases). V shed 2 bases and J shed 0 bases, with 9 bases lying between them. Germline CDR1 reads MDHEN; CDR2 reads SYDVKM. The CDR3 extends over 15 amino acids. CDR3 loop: CASSLRQLSTDTQYF. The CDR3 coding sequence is TGTGCCAGCAGTTTAAGACAGCTAAGCACAGATACGCAGTATTTT.